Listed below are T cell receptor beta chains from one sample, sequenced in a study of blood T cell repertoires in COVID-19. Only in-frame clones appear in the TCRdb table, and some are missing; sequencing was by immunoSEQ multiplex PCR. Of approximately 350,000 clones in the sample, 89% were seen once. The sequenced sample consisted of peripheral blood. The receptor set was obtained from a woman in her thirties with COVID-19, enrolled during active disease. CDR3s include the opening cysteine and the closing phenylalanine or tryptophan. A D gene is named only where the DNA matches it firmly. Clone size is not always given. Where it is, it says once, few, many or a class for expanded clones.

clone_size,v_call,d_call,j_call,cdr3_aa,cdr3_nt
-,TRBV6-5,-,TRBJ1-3,CASTAQEAGNTIYF,TGTGCCAGCACGGCCCAGGAGGCGGGAAACACCATATATTTT
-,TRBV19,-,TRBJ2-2,CASGQGKVSGELFF,TGTGCCAGTGGTCAGGGGAAAGTCTCCGGGGAGCTGTTTTTT
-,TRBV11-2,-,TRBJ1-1,CASSHDGGGTEAFF,TGTGCCAGCAGCCATGACGGGGGGGGCACTGAAGCTTTCTTT
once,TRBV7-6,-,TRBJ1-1,CASSLVIGGWNTEAFF,TGTGCCAGCAGCTTAGTTATCGGGGGGTGGAACACTGAAGCTTTCTTT
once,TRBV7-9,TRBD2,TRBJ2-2,CASSLLRLGLAGASF,TGTGCCAGCAGCTTATTAAGACTGGGACTAGCGGGGGCCAGTTTT
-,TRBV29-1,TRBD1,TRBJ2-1,CSVELPTGTDNEQFF,TGCAGCGTTGAACTACCGACCGGGACAGACAATGAGCAGTTCTTC
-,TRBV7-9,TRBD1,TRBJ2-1,CASSRQGQGAGSSYNEQFF,TGTGCCAGCAGCAGACAGGGACAGGGGGCCGGGTCCTCCTACAATGAGCAGTTCTTC
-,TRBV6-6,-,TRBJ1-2,CASSVAGTFYGYTF,TGTGCCAGCAGCGTAGCCGGGACATTCTATGGCTACACCTTC
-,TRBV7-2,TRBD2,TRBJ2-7,CASSLASGGLTYEQYF,TGTGCCAGCAGCTTAGCTAGCGGGGGGTTAACCTACGAGCAGTACTTC
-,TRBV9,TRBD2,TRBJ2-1,CASSVEGGLAGANEQFF,TGTGCCAGCAGCGTAGAGGGGGGACTAGCGGGAGCCAATGAGCAGTTCTTC
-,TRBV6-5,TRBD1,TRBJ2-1,CASSPNRGNEQFF,TGTGCCAGCAGTCCCAACAGGGGCAATGAGCAGTTCTTC
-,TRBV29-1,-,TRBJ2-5,CSVEDPGETQYF,TGCAGCGTTGAAGATCCGGGTGAGACCCAGTACTTC
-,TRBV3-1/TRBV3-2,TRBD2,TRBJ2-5,CASSRAGQETQYF,TGTGCCAGCAGCAGAGCGGGACAAGAGACCCAGTACTTC
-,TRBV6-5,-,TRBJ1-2,CASSFTRGYGYTF,TGTGCCAGCAGCTTTACGCGGGGATATGGCTACACCTTC
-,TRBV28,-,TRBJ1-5,CASSFRSSHNQPQHF,TGTGCCAGCAGTTTTCGATCTAGCCATAATCAGCCCCAGCATTTT
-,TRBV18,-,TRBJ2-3,CASSLRTPAGSTDTQYF,TGTGCCAGCTCACTTCGGACACCCGCTGGGAGCACAGATACGCAGTATTTT
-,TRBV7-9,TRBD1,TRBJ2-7,CASSPGQGPTYEQYF,TGTGCCAGCAGCCCGGGACAGGGGCCTACCTACGAGCAGTACTTC
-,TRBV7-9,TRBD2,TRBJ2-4,CASSEAGLVKNIQYF,TGTGCCAGCAGCGAAGCGGGACTTGTAAAAAACATTCAGTACTTC
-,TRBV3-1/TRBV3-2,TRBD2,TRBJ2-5,CASSQVAGYGGAQYF,TGTGCCAGCAGCCAAGTAGCGGGATACGGAGGAGCCCAGTACTTC
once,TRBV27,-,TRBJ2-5,CASSPRRGHQETQYF,TGTGCCAGCAGTCCCCGGAGGGGCCACCAAGAGACCCAGTACTTC
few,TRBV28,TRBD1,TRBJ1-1,CASSPGTGFKAFF,TGTGCCAGCAGTCCAGGGACAGGGTTCAAAGCTTTCTTT
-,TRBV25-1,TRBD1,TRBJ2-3,CASSEDRGHTDTQYF,TGTGCCAGCAGTGAAGACAGGGGCCACACAGATACGCAGTATTTT
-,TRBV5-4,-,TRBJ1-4,CASSPGQLGDEKLFF,TGTGCCAGCAGCCCCGGACAGCTAGGCGATGAAAAACTGTTTTTT